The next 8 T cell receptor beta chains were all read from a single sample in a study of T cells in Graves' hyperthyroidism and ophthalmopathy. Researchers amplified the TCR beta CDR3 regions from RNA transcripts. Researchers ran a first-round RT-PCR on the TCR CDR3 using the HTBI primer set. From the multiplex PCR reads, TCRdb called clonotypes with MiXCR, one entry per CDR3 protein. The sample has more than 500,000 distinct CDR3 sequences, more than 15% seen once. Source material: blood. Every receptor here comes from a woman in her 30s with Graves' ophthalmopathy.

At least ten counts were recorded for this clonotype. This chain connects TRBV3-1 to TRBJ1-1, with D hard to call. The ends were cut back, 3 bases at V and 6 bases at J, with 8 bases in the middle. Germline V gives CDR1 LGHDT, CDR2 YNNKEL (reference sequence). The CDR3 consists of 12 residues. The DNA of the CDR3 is TGTGCCAGCAGCCACTTGAAGGCTGAAGCTTTCTTT. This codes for CASSHLKAEAFF. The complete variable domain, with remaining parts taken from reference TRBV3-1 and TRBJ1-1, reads DTAVSQTPKYLVTQMGNDKSIKCEQNLGHDTMYWYKQDSKKFLKIMFSYNNKELIINETVPNRFSPKSPDKAHLNLHINSLELGDSAVYFCASSHLKAEAFFGQGTRLTVV.

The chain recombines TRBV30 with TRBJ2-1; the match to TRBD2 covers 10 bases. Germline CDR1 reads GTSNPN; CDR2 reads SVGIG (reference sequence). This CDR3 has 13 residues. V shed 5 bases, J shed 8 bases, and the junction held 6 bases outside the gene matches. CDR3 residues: CAWSGLAEDEQFF. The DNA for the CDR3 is TGTGCCTGGTCCGGACTAGCGGAAGATGAGCAGTTCTTC.

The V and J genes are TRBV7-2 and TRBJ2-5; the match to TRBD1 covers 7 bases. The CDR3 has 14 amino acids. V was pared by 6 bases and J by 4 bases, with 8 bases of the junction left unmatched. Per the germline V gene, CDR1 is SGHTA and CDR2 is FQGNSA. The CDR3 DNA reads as TGTGCCAGCAGGCCTCCGGGACAGCTAGAGACCCAGTACTTC. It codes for CASRPPGQLETQYF. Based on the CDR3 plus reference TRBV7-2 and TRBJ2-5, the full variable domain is GAGVSQSPSNKVTEKGKDVELRCDPISGHTALYWYRQSLGQGLEFLIYFQGNSAPDKSGLPSDRFSAERTGGSVSTLTIQRTQQEDSAVYLCASRPPGQLETQYFGPGTRLLVL.

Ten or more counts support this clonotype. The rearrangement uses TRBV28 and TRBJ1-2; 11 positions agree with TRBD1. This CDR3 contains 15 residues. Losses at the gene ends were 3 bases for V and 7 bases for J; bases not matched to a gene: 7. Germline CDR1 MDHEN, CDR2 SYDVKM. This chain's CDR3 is CASSFRTGGFSGYTF. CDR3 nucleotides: TGTGCCAGCAGTTTCCGGACAGGGGGCTTTTCTGGCTACACCTTC.

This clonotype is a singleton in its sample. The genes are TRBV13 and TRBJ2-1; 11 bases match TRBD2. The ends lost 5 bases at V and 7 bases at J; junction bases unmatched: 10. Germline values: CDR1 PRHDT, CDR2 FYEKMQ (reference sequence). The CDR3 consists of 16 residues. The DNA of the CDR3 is TGTGCCAGCAGCAAGCCCTTAGCGGGAGGGCAGAATGAGCAGTTCTTC. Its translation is CASSKPLAGGQNEQFF.

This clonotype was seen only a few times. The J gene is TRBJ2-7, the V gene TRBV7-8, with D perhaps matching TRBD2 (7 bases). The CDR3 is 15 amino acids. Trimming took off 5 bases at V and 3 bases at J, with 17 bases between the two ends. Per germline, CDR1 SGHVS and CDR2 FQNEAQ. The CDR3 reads CASSPRGGRGYEQYF. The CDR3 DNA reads TGTGCCAGCAGCCCAAGGGGGGGTAGGGGCTACGAGCAGTACTTC.

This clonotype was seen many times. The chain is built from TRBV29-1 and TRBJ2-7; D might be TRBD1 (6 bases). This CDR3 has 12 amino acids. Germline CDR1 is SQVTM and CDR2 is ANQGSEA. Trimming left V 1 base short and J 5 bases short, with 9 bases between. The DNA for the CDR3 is TGCAGCGTTGAAGTTGGGACACACGAGCAGTACTTC. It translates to CSVEVGTHEQYF.

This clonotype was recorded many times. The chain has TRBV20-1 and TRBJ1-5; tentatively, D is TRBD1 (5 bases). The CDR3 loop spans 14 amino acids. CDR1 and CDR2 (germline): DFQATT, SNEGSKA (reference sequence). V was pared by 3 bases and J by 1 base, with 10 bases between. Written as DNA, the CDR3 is TGCAGTGCTAGGGGGGGGATAAGCAATCAGCCCCAGCATTTT. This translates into CSARGGISNQPQHF.